Listed below are T cell receptor beta chains from one sample, sequenced in a study of T cell responses to AZD1222 COVID-19 vaccine. Profiling relied on immunoSEQ multiplex PCR, and the TCRdb table lists in-frame clones only, not all of them. The table includes some 86,000 clones, approximately 90% detected once. Sequencing used peripheral blood, obtained 28 days after the second AZD1222 dose. The receptors were gathered from an adult who received the AZD1222 COVID-19 vaccine. Each CDR3 is given with its conserved first and last residue. A D gene is named only where the DNA matches it firmly. Expanded clones get a size class; other rows say once, few or many, or leave the size out.

clone_size: -; d_call: -; j_call: TRBJ2-1; v_call: TRBV9; cdr3_aa: CASSVAGSGASPSYNEQFF; cdr3_nt: TGTGCCAGCAGCGTAGCTGGTTCAGGCGCTTCCCCCTCCTACAATGAGCAGTTCTTC
clone_size: -; d_call: -; j_call: TRBJ1-1; v_call: TRBV9; cdr3_aa: CASSNGPNTEAFF; cdr3_nt: TGTGCCAGCAGCAACGGACCGAACACTGAAGCTTTCTTT
clone_size: -; d_call: TRBD2; j_call: TRBJ2-1; v_call: TRBV15; cdr3_aa: CATSKAGSLYNEQFF; cdr3_nt: TGTGCCACCAGCAAAGCGGGGTCTTTATACAATGAGCAGTTCTTC
clone_size: -; d_call: TRBD1; j_call: TRBJ1-2; v_call: TRBV25-1; cdr3_aa: CASSEFGTGRYGYTF; cdr3_nt: TGTGCCAGCAGTGAATTCGGGACAGGCCGCTATGGCTACACCTTC
clone_size: -; d_call: TRBD2; j_call: TRBJ2-5; v_call: TRBV15; cdr3_aa: CATSGGGAFKTQYF; cdr3_nt: TGTGCCACCAGCGGCGGGGGGGCGTTCAAGACCCAGTACTTC
clone_size: -; d_call: -; j_call: TRBJ2-6; v_call: TRBV29-1; cdr3_aa: CSVEDHRGANVLTF; cdr3_nt: TGCAGCGTTGAAGATCACCGGGGAGCCAACGTCCTGACTTTC
clone_size: once; d_call: -; j_call: TRBJ2-1; v_call: TRBV5-6; cdr3_aa: CASSLRLVQRAYNEQFF; cdr3_nt: TGTGCCAGCAGCTTACGATTAGTCCAGCGGGCATACAATGAGCAGTTCTTC
clone_size: -; d_call: TRBD1; j_call: TRBJ1-4; v_call: TRBV5-4; cdr3_aa: CASSYRGVSEKLFF; cdr3_nt: TGTGCCAGCAGCTACAGGGGAGTCAGTGAAAAACTGTTTTTT
clone_size: -; d_call: -; j_call: TRBJ1-4; v_call: TRBV6-5; cdr3_aa: CASSYSEGREKLFF; cdr3_nt: TGTGCCAGCAGTTACTCAGAGGGGCGTGAAAAACTGTTTTTT
clone_size: -; d_call: TRBD1; j_call: TRBJ1-1; v_call: TRBV2; cdr3_aa: CASSIQGASTEAFF; cdr3_nt: TGTGCCAGCAGTATACAGGGGGCGAGCACTGAAGCTTTCTTT
clone_size: -; d_call: -; j_call: TRBJ2-7; v_call: TRBV5-1; cdr3_aa: CASSLDLGYEQYF; cdr3_nt: TGCGCCAGCAGCTTGGACTTAGGCTACGAGCAGTACTTC
clone_size: -; d_call: -; j_call: TRBJ1-1; v_call: TRBV19; cdr3_aa: CASSIRRVDTEAFF; cdr3_nt: TGTGCCAGTAGTATCCGCCGTGTAGACACTGAAGCTTTCTTT
clone_size: -; d_call: -; j_call: TRBJ2-5; v_call: TRBV3-1/TRBV3-2; cdr3_aa: CASSRGTQYF; cdr3_nt: TGTGCCAGCAGCCGGGGGACCCAGTACTTC
clone_size: -; d_call: -; j_call: TRBJ2-3; v_call: TRBV7-2; cdr3_aa: CASRLGVTDTQYF; cdr3_nt: TGTGCCAGCCGCCTCGGAGTCACAGATACGCAGTATTTT
clone_size: -; d_call: -; j_call: TRBJ2-7; v_call: TRBV6-5; cdr3_aa: CASSRREDEQYF; cdr3_nt: TGTGCCAGCAGTCGGAGGGAGGACGAGCAGTACTTC
clone_size: -; d_call: -; j_call: TRBJ2-7; v_call: TRBV30; cdr3_aa: CAWSWGSSYEQYF; cdr3_nt: TGTGCCTGGAGTTGGGGGAGCTCCTACGAGCAGTACTTC
clone_size: -; d_call: -; j_call: TRBJ2-2; v_call: TRBV9; cdr3_aa: CASSEGTAGGELFF; cdr3_nt: TGTGCCAGCAGCGAGGGGACAGCGGGCGGGGAGCTGTTTTTT
clone_size: -; d_call: -; j_call: TRBJ1-1; v_call: TRBV2; cdr3_aa: CASSERTKNTEAFF; cdr3_nt: TGTGCCAGCAGTGAACGAACAAAGAACACTGAAGCTTTCTTT
clone_size: -; d_call: -; j_call: TRBJ1-2; v_call: TRBV4-1; cdr3_aa: CASSQGQNYGYTF; cdr3_nt: TGCGCCAGCAGCCAGGGACAAAACTATGGCTACACCTTC
clone_size: -; d_call: TRBD1; j_call: TRBJ1-2; v_call: TRBV28; cdr3_aa: CATRGTYGYTF; cdr3_nt: TGTGCCACCAGGGGGACCTATGGCTACACCTTC
clone_size: few; d_call: TRBD2; j_call: TRBJ2-3; v_call: TRBV12-5; cdr3_aa: CASGLVQTSGASDTQYF; cdr3_nt: TGTGCTAGTGGTTTGGTACAGACTAGCGGGGCTTCAGATACGCAGTATTTT
clone_size: -; d_call: TRBD2; j_call: TRBJ2-7; v_call: TRBV3-1/TRBV3-2; cdr3_aa: CASSQVQRGQYEQYF; cdr3_nt: TGTGCCAGCAGCCAAGTCCAGCGGGGGCAATACGAGCAGTACTTC
clone_size: -; d_call: TRBD2; j_call: TRBJ2-1; v_call: TRBV5-6; cdr3_aa: CASSLGAGYNEQFF; cdr3_nt: TGTGCCAGCAGCTTGGGAGCGGGGTACAATGAGCAGTTCTTC
clone_size: -; d_call: -; j_call: TRBJ1-1; v_call: TRBV18; cdr3_aa: CASSPSPLNTEAFF; cdr3_nt: TGTGCCAGCTCACCTTCCCCCCTAAACACTGAAGCTTTCTTT
clone_size: -; d_call: -; j_call: TRBJ2-3; v_call: TRBV5-1; cdr3_aa: CASSLDSGRGNTQYF; cdr3_nt: TGCGCCAGCAGCTTGGATTCAGGGAGAGGAAATACGCAGTATTTT
clone_size: -; d_call: -; j_call: TRBJ2-5; v_call: TRBV5-1; cdr3_aa: CASSLDETQYF; cdr3_nt: TGCGCCAGCAGCTTGGATGAGACCCAGTACTTC
clone_size: -; d_call: TRBD2; j_call: TRBJ2-3; v_call: TRBV6-6; cdr3_aa: CASSLPSGADTQYF; cdr3_nt: TGTGCCAGCAGCCTCCCTAGCGGTGCAGATACGCAGTATTTT
clone_size: -; d_call: TRBD2; j_call: TRBJ2-3; v_call: TRBV25-1; cdr3_aa: CASRRSGGGTDTQYF; cdr3_nt: TGTGCCAGCAGGCGAAGCGGGGGCGGCACAGATACGCAGTATTTT
clone_size: -; d_call: -; j_call: TRBJ2-4; v_call: TRBV19; cdr3_aa: CASRGTDPPSKNIQYF; cdr3_nt: TGTGCCAGTAGGGGGACGGATCCTCCCTCTAAAAACATTCAGTACTTC
clone_size: -; d_call: TRBD1; j_call: TRBJ1-5; v_call: TRBV27; cdr3_aa: CASSLKGTGGYMGHF; cdr3_nt: TGTGCCAGCAGTTTAAAAGGGACAGGCGGGTATATGGGGCATTTT
clone_size: -; d_call: -; j_call: TRBJ1-4; v_call: TRBV3-1/TRBV3-2; cdr3_aa: CASSLLLGQTKLFF; cdr3_nt: TGTGCCAGCAGCCTACTGTTGGGCCAGACAAAACTGTTTTTT
clone_size: once; d_call: -; j_call: TRBJ1-6; v_call: TRBV5-4; cdr3_aa: CASSLERGLGSPLHF; cdr3_nt: TGTGCCAGCAGCTTGGAGCGGGGGTTAGGGTCACCCCTCCACTTT
clone_size: once; d_call: -; j_call: TRBJ2-1; v_call: TRBV5-1; cdr3_aa: CASSLEAGTYNEQFF; cdr3_nt: TGCGCCAGCAGCTTGGAGGCGGGGACCTACAATGAGCAGTTCTTC
clone_size: -; d_call: -; j_call: TRBJ1-5; v_call: TRBV6-2/TRBV6-3; cdr3_aa: CASSTRDEPNQPQHF; cdr3_nt: TGTGCCAGCAGTACACGAGACGAGCCCAATCAGCCCCAGCATTTT
clone_size: -; d_call: -; j_call: TRBJ1-3; v_call: TRBV29-1; cdr3_aa: CSVARDTGNTIYF; cdr3_nt: TGCAGCGTTGCCAGGGATACTGGAAACACCATATATTTT
clone_size: -; d_call: TRBD2; j_call: TRBJ2-1; v_call: TRBV11-3; cdr3_aa: CASSPRTRKGTNEQFF; cdr3_nt: TGTGCCAGCAGCCCTCGGACTAGAAAGGGGACGAATGAGCAGTTCTTC
clone_size: -; d_call: -; j_call: TRBJ2-3; v_call: TRBV5-6; cdr3_aa: CASSLVGGRTDTQYF; cdr3_nt: TGTGCCAGCAGCTTGGTGGGGGGGCGAACAGATACGCAGTATTTT
clone_size: -; d_call: TRBD2; j_call: TRBJ2-3; v_call: TRBV7-2; cdr3_aa: CASSLATSGGADTQYF; cdr3_nt: TGTGCCAGCAGCTTAGCGACTAGCGGGGGTGCAGATACGCAGTATTTT
clone_size: once; d_call: -; j_call: TRBJ1-4; v_call: TRBV6-1; cdr3_aa: CASSERGSTTNEKLFF; cdr3_nt: TGTGCCAGCAGTGAACGAGGGAGTACAACTAATGAAAAACTGTTTTTT
clone_size: -; d_call: -; j_call: TRBJ1-2; v_call: TRBV6-5; cdr3_aa: CASSTGPLGGYTF; cdr3_nt: TGTGCCAGCTCAACAGGGCCCTTAGGGGGCTACACCTTC
clone_size: -; d_call: -; j_call: TRBJ1-6; v_call: TRBV11-3; cdr3_aa: CASSFHRDSPLHF; cdr3_nt: TGTGCCAGCAGTTTCCACAGGGATTCACCCCTCCACTTT
clone_size: -; d_call: -; j_call: TRBJ1-1; v_call: TRBV3-1/TRBV3-2; cdr3_aa: CASSLTGGRAFF; cdr3_nt: TGTGCCAGCAGCCTTACGGGGGGGAGGGCTTTCTTT
clone_size: once; d_call: TRBD2; j_call: TRBJ2-5; v_call: TRBV7-3; cdr3_aa: CASSPSSGTETQYF; cdr3_nt: TGTGCCAGCAGCCCTTCTAGCGGAACAGAGACCCAGTACTTC
clone_size: -; d_call: -; j_call: TRBJ1-5; v_call: TRBV2; cdr3_aa: CASRWEENQPQHF; cdr3_nt: TGTGCCAGCAGGTGGGAGGAGAATCAGCCCCAGCATTTT
clone_size: -; d_call: -; j_call: TRBJ1-1; v_call: TRBV2; cdr3_aa: CASSAYTEAFF; cdr3_nt: TGTGCCAGCAGTGCGTACACTGAAGCTTTCTTT
clone_size: -; d_call: -; j_call: TRBJ2-5; v_call: TRBV6-5; cdr3_aa: CASSRTEETQYF; cdr3_nt: TGTGCCAGCAGTCGGACCGAGGAGACCCAGTACTTC
clone_size: -; d_call: -; j_call: TRBJ1-1; v_call: TRBV28; cdr3_aa: CASEPTGVMNTEAFF; cdr3_nt: TGTGCCAGCGAGCCGACAGGCGTTATGAACACTGAAGCTTTCTTT